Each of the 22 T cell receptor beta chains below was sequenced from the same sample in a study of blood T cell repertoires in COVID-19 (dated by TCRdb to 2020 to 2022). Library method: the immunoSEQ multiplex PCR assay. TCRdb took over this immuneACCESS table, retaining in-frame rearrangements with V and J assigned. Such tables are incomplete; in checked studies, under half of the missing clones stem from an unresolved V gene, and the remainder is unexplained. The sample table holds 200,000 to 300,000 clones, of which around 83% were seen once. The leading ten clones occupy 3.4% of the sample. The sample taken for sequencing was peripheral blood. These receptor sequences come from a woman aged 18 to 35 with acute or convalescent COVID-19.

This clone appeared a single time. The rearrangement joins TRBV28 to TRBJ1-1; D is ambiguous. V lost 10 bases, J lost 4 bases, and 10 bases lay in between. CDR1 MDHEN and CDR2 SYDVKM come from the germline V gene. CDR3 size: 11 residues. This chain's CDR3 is CAIGSGTEAFF. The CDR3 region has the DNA TGTGCCATAGGCTCGGGCACTGAAGCTTTCTTT.

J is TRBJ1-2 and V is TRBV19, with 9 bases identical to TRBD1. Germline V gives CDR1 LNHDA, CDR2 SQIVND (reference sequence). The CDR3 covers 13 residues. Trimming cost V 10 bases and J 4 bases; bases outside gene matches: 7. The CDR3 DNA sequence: TGTGCCACGAGCGGGACAGGGCCCTATGGCTACACCTTC. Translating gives CATSGTGPYGYTF.

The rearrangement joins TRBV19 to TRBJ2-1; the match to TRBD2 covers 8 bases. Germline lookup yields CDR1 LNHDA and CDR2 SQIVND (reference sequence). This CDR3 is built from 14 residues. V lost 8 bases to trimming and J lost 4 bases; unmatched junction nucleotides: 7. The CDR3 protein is CASERGGPYNEQFF. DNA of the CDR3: TGTGCCAGTGAACGCGGGGGGCCTTACAATGAGCAGTTCTTC.

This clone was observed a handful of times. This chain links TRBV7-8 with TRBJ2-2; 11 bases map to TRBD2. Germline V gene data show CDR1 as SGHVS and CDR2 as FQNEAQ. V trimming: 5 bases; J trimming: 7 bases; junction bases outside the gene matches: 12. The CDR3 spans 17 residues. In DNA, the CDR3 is TGTGCCAGCAGCCGGGTCGGTAGCGGGAGGGCCATCGGGGAGCTGTTTTTT. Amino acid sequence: CASSRVGSGRAIGELFF.

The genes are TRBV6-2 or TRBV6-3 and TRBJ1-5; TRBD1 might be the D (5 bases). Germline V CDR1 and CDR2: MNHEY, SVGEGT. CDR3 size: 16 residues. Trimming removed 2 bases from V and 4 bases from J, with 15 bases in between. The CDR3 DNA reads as TGTGCCAGCAGTTACAACTCCGGAACAGGAAATCAGCCCCAGCATTTT. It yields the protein CASSYNSGTGNQPQHF.

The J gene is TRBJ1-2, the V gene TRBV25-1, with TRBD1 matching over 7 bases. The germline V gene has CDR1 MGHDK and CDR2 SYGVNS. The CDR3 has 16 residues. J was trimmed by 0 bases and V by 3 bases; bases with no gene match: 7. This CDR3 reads CASSDSLGTANYGYTF. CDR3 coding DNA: TGTGCCAGCAGTGATTCCCTTGGGACAGCTAACTATGGCTACACCTTC.

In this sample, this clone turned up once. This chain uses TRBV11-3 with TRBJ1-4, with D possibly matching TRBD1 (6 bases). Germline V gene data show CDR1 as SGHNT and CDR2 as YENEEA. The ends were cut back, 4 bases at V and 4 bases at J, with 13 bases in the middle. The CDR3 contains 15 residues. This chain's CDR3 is CASSSADRINEKLFF. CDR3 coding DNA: TGTGCCAGCAGCTCAGCCGACAGGATTAATGAAAAACTGTTTTTT. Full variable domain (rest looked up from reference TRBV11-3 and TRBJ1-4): EAGVVQSPRYKIIEKKQPVAFWCNPISGHNTLYWYLQNLGQGPELLIRYENEEAVDDSQLPKDRFSAERLKGVDSTLKIQPAELGDSAVYLCASSSADRINEKLFFGSGTQLSVL.

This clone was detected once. CDR3 DNA: TGTGCCACCAGTGATGCCGGACAGATCGGAAAACTGTTTTTT. This sequence encodes CATSDAGQIGKLFF. The chain combines TRBV24-1 with TRBJ1-4; D possibly corresponds to TRBD1 (6 bases). The CDR3 runs 14 residues. V was cut by 3 bases and J by 10 bases, with 14 bases left in between. Germline lookup yields CDR1 KGHDR and CDR2 SFDVKD.

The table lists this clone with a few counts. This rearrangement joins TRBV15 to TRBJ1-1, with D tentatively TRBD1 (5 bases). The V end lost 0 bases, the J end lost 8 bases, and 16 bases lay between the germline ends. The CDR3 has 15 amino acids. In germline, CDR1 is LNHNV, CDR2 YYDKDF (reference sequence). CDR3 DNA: TGTGCCACCAGCAGAGATCCTGGAGCCGGGGGAGAAGCTTTCTTT. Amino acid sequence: CATSRDPGAGGEAFF.

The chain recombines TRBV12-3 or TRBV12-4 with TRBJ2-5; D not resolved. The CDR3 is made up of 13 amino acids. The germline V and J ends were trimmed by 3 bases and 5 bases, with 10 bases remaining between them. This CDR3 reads CASSFAGFETQYF. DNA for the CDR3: TGTGCCAGCAGTTTCGCAGGATTCGAGACCCAGTACTTC.

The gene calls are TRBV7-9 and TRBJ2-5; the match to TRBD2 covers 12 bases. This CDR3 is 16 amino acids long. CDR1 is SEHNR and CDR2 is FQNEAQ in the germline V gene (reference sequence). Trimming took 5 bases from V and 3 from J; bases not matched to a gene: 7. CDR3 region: CASSDLAGGKKETQYF. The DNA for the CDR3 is TGTGCCAGCAGCGACCTAGCGGGAGGGAAGAAAGAGACCCAGTACTTC.

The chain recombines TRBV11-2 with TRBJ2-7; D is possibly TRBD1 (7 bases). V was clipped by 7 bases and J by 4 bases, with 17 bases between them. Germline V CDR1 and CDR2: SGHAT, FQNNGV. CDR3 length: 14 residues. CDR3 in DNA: TGTGCCAGCACCAGTGGAGGGGGCGGATACGAGCAGTACTTC. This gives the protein CASTSGGGGYEQYF.

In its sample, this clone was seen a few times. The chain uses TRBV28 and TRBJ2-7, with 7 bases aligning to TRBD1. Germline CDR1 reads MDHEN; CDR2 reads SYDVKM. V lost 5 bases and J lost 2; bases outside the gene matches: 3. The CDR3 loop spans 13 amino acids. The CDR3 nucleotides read TGTGCCAGCAGTCCGGGACAGACCTACGAGCAGTACTTC. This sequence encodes CASSPGQTYEQYF. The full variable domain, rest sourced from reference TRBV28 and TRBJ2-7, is DVKVTQSSRYLVKRTGEKVFLECVQDMDHENMFWYRQDPGLGLRLIYFSYDVKMKEKGDIPEGYSVSREKKERFSLILESASTNQTSMYLCASSPGQTYEQYFGPGTRLTVT.

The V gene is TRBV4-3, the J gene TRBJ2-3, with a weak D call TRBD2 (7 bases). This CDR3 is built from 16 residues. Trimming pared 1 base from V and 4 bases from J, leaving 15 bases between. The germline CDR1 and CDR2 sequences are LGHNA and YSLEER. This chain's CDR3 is CASSQAWGAGADTQYF. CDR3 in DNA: TGCGCCAGCAGCCAAGCCTGGGGGGCGGGAGCAGATACGCAGTATTTT.

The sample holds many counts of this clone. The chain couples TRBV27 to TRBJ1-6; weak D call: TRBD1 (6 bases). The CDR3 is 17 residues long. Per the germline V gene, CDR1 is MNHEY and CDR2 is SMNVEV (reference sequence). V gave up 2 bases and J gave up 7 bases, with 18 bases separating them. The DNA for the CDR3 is TGTGCCAGCAGTTTAGGGGGCAGAAGGTCACGGAATTCACCCCTCCACTTT. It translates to CASSLGGRRSRNSPLHF.

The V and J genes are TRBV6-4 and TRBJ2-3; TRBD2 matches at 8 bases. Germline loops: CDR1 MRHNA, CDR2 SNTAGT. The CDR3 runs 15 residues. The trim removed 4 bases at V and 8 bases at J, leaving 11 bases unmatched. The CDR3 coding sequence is TGTGCCAGCAGTGTAAGCGGGGGCGAGGCTGGTACGCAGTATTTT. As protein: CASSVSGGEAGTQYF.

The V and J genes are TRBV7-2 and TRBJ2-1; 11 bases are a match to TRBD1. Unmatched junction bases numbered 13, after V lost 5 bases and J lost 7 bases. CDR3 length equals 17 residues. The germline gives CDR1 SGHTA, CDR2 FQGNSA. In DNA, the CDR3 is TGTGCCAGCAGCCCGGGGGGTGGACAGGGGGCGAGGAATGAGCAGTTCTTC. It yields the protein CASSPGGGQGARNEQFF.

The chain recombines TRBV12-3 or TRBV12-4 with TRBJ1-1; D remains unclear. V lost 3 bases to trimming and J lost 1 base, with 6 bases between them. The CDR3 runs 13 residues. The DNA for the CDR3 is TGTGCCAGCAGTTTCCCGAGGAACACTGAAGCTTTCTTT. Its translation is CASSFPRNTEAFF.

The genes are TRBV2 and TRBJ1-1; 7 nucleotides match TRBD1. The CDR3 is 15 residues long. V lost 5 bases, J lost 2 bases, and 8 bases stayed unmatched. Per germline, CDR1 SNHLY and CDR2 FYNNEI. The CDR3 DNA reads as TGTGCCAGCAGTTTCGGCGGGACAGCCAACACTGAAGCTTTCTTT. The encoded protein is CASSFGGTANTEAFF.

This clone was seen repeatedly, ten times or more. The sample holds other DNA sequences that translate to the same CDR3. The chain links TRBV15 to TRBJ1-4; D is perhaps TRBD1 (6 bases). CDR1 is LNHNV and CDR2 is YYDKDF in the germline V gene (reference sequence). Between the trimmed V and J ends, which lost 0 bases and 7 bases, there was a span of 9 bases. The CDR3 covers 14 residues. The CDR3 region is CATSRDRGAEKLFF. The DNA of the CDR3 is TGTGCCACCAGCAGAGACAGGGGAGCTGAAAAACTGTTTTTT.

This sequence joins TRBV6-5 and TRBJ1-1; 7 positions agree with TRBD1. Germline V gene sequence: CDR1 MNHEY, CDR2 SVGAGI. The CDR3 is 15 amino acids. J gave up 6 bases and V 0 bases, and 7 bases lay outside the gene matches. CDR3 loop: CASSYSPDRVAEAFF. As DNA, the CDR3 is TGTGCCAGCAGTTACTCGCCTGACAGGGTCGCTGAAGCTTTCTTT.

The CDR3 DNA reads as TGTGCCAGTAGTACGCCACAGGGCTCTGGAAACACCATATATTTT. Protein product: CASSTPQGSGNTIYF. The rearrangement uses TRBV19 and TRBJ1-3; perhaps TRBD1 as D (6 bases). Germline loops: CDR1 LNHDA, CDR2 SQIVND (reference sequence). V gave up 4 bases and J gave up 0 bases, with 10 bases separating them. The CDR3 length is 15 residues.